These 7 T cell receptor beta chains were sequenced from one sample in a study of technical replicates of blood from a few donors. Libraries were prepared by immunoSEQ multiplex PCR; TCRdb keeps only in-frame clonotypes and omits some of them. The sample has approximately 16,000 clones; around nine tenths are singletons. The specimen sequenced was PBMCs. These receptors came from a human donor in good health.

This clone was detected only once. The chain uses TRBV18 and TRBJ1-3; no clear D. CDR1 and CDR2 from the germline V gene are KGHSH and LQKENI. The V and J ends lost 3 bases and 0 bases respectively, with 18 bases between them. The CDR3 contains 18 residues. This CDR3 is CASSPIQETIDSGNTIYF. CDR3 DNA: TGTGCCAGCTCACCTATCCAGGAAACAATAGACTCTGGAAACACCATATATTTT.

The rearrangement links TRBV6-5 to TRBJ2-5; D remains unclear. Trimming took 4 bases from V and 4 from J, leaving 10 bases between them. The CDR3 is 13 residues long. CDR1 and CDR2 from the germline V gene are MNHEY and SVGAGI. The CDR3 DNA reads as TGTGCCAGCAGTTCCCCAGGCACAGAGACCCAGTACTTC. Protein sequence: CASSSPGTETQYF.

As DNA, the CDR3 is TGCGCCAGCAGCCCCGAAGGAGGAGTGGAGCAGTTCTTC. Its protein product is CASSPEGGVEQFF. J is TRBJ2-1 and V is TRBV4-1, with D possibly being TRBD2 (5 bases). The CDR3 sequence is 13 residues long. Per the germline V gene, CDR1 is MGHRA and CDR2 is YSYEKL. Deletions cut 4 bases from V and 10 bases from J, with 14 bases between.

The genes are TRBV21-1 and TRBJ2-7; TRBD2 was called by the table and not checked on the DNA. TRBV21-1 has pseudogene status. The CDR3 spans 15 residues. The CDR3 DNA is TGTGCCAGCACCGATCGGCGGGAGGGAGCATGGGAGCAGTACTTC. Amino acid sequence: CASTDRREGAWEQYF.

This chain joins TRBV5-3 and TRBJ2-2; 9 nucleotides agree with TRBD1. TRBV5-3 qualifies as an ORF whose function is uncertain. The CDR3 has 19 residues. The V and J ends lost 0 bases and 4 bases, in that order; junction bases with no gene match: 13. CDR3 in amino acids: CARSLGGQGRARSTGELFF. Written as DNA, the CDR3 is TGTGCCAGAAGCTTGGGGGGACAGGGAAGAGCGCGGAGCACCGGGGAGCTGTTTTTT.

The chain has TRBV10-3 and TRBJ1-1, with D possibly matching TRBD1 (5 bases). Between the trimmed V and J ends, which lost 3 bases and 3 bases, there was a span of 11 bases. This CDR3 comprises 14 residues. The germline CDR1 and CDR2 sequences are ENHRY and SYGVKD. CDR3 DNA: TGTGCCATCAGTGAAGGGGTCAGCTACACTGAAGCTTTCTTT. This translates into CAISEGVSYTEAFF.

This chain uses TRBV6-1 with TRBJ2-2; tentatively, D is TRBD2 (5 bases). Germline CDR1 MNHNS, CDR2 SASEGT. There are 13 residues in the CDR3. The V end was cut by 6 bases, the J end by 4 bases, with 9 bases between. In nucleotides, the CDR3 is TGTGCCAGCAGGGAAACTAGCACCGGGGAGCTGTTTTTT. Translating it yields CASRETSTGELFF.